A selection of T cell receptor beta chains follows, all from one sample in a study of cytomegalovirus exposure and HLA in healthy donors. Sequenced by immunoSEQ multiplex PCR; TCRdb stores in-frame clones only, minus some. The repertoire holds under 120,000 clones, with 70% to 80% as singletons. Source material: PBMCs. The receptors here all came from a woman aged 40 to 50 in good health and CMV-seronegative. Each CDR3 is given without its conserved first and last residue.

v_gene	j_gene	CDR3aa
TRBV25-1	TRBJ2-1	ASSIAGMNNEQF
TRBV27	TRBJ1-4	ASSYRAGETGEKLF
TRBV6-1	TRBJ2-5	ASSEAFRDRED
TRBV5-1	TRBJ1-2	ASSPGTGDYGYT
TRBV28	TRBJ2-4	ASSPPGDSRYIQY
TRBV27	TRBJ2-2	ASSLNPGQGADGELF
TRBV29-1	TRBJ1-1	SGQRGEVGTEAF
TRBV7-6	TRBJ2-3	ASSFAGGLGTDTQY
TRBV2	TRBJ2-1	ASMRTDYPPYNEQF
TRBV6-5	TRBJ1-4	ASSLQGINEKLF
TRBV28	TRBJ1-2	ASSLHQGGGYT
TRBV29-1	TRBJ1-1	SVEKGQGITEAF
TRBV5-4	TRBJ2-1	ASSLDGRGAHNEQF
TRBV7-9	TRBJ2-7	SSSLVAGELYEQY
TRBV7-8	TRBJ2-1	ASSFRDRDSNEQF
TRBV7-2	TRBJ2-3	ASRSPGGPDTQY
TRBV2	TRBJ2-1	ASSTASGNNEQF
TRBV7-2	TRBJ1-1	ASSLAAREAF
TRBV18	TRBJ2-7	ASSPPLGREAGEQY
TRBV15	TRBJ2-7	ATSSEPGQGYEQY
TRBV18	TRBJ1-6	ASSPPGTVNSPLH
TRBV5-1	TRBJ2-2	ASSLGLADWNTGELF
TRBV30	TRBJ2-7	AWTSGGPEQY